The T cell receptor (beta chain) described here comes from a study of cytomegalovirus exposure and HLA in healthy donors. Study-level background: Early released data comprised about 85 million unique TCRs from HLA-typed donors. Study-wide results and caveats: TCR beta V- and J-gene trimming, according to a later analysis, was linked to a missense DCLRE1C variant.

Germline CDR1 reads MNHNS; CDR2 reads SASEGT. With 6 bases clipped from V and 3 bases from J, the junction kept 6 bases outside the gene matches. The CDR3 is 14 amino acids. PCR involved 60 Vbeta and 13 Jbeta primers. The method was immunoSEQ multiplex PCR; TCRdb's version includes in-frame clones alone and lacks a portion of them. Of about 120,000 clones in the sample, 70% to 75% were seen once. Concerning this clone itself: Its specificity is not known.

Specimen: PBMCs. V usage is TRBV6-1 and J usage is TRBJ1-1, with 8 bases that match TRBD1. This clonotype was obtained from a woman aged 18-29 years in good health and CMV-seronegative. The CDR3 here is CASRRDRGDTEAFF. In nucleotides, the CDR3 is TGTGCCAGCAGGAGAGACAGGGGTGACACTGAAGCTTTCTTT.